The present T cell receptor (beta chain) was sequenced within a study of blood T cell repertoires in COVID-19. Across the whole study: Researchers got acute and convalescent COVID-19 samples from the United States, Italy and Spain. The analysed material was cDNA or gDNA that came from T cells, B-cell-depleted T cells, or PBMCs.

This CDR3 contains 14 residues. Trimming stripped 5 bases from V and 8 bases from J, with 15 bases between. CDR1 is LNHDA, CDR2 SQIVND, per germline (reference sequence). As originally analysed: Using reference gene primer amplification, nucleated cell counts were estimated. Sequenced by immunoSEQ multiplex PCR; TCRdb stores in-frame clones only, minus some. V and J calls and clone size are as listed in that table; D and trimming were resolved from the DNA. The repertoire includes some 200,000 clones, around 76% of them detected once, and roughly 9.4% sits in the top ten. This receptor was obtained from a woman aged 50 to 60 with active or convalescent COVID-19. Sequencing input: peripheral blood. The chain couples TRBV19 to TRBJ1-4, with D unclear. The CDR3 region has the DNA TGTGCCAGTAGTTCGCAACCGGGAGGAGAAAAACTGTTTTTT. It is translated as CASSSQPGGEKLFF.